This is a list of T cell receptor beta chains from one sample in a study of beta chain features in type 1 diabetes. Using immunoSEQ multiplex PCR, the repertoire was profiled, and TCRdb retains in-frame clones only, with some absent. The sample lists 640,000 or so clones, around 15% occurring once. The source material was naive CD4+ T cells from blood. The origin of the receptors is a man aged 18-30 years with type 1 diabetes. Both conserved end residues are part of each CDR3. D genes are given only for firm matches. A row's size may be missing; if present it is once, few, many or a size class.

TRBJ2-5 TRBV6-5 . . CASSLQGQETQYF TGTGCCAGCAGTTTGCAGGGACAAGAGACCCAGTACTTC
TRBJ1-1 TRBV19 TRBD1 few CASSTQGAGTEAFF TGTGCCAGTAGTACGCAGGGGGCTGGGACTGAAGCTTTCTTT
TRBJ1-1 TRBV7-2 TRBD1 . CASSLDTDRGREAFF TGTGCCAGCAGCTTAGACACTGACAGGGGGAGGGAAGCTTTCTTT
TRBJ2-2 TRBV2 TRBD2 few CASTPGLDTGELFF TGTGCCAGCACCCCGGGACTAGACACCGGGGAGCTGTTTTTT
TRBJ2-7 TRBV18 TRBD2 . CASSGGVPYEQYF TGTGCCAGCTCTGGGGGGGTACCCTACGAGCAGTACTTC
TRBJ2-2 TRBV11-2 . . CASSLARANTGELFF TGTGCCAGCAGCTTAGCCAGGGCGAACACCGGGGAGCTGTTTTTT
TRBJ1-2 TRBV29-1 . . CSVSGTASNYGYTF TGCAGCGTGAGCGGGACGGCATCTAACTATGGCTACACCTTC
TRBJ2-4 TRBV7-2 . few CASSLERDIQYF TGTGCCAGCAGCTTAGAGCGCGACATTCAGTACTTC
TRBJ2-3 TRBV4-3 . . CASSQEREDTQYF TGCGCCAGCAGCCAAGAGAGGGAAGATACGCAGTATTTT
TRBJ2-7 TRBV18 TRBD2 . CASSPREGAYEQYF TGTGCCAGCTCACCCCGGGAGGGGGCCTACGAGCAGTACTTC
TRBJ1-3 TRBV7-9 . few CASSATSGNTIYF TGTGCCAGCAGCGCTACCTCTGGAAACACCATATATTTT
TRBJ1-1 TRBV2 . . CASRVMILGTEAFF TGTGCCAGCAGGGTTATGATTCTGGGGACTGAAGCTTTCTTT
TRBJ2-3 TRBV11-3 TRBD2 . CASSSGLADSTDTQYF TGTGCCAGCAGCTCGGGACTAGCGGATAGCACAGATACGCAGTATTTT
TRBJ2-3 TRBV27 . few CASSPKSRVQDTQYF TGTGCCAGCAGCCCTAAGTCTCGGGTCCAAGATACGCAGTATTTT
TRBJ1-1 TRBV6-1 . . CASSVWLGDTNTEAFF TGTGCCAGCAGTGTCTGGTTGGGAGACACGAACACTGAAGCTTTCTTT
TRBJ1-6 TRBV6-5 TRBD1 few CASSYPPTGDNSPLHF TGTGCCAGCAGTTACCCACCGACAGGGGATAATTCACCCCTCCACTTT
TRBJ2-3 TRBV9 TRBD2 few CASSVERGGLDTQYF TGTGCCAGCAGCGTAGAGCGGGGGGGATTAGATACGCAGTATTTT
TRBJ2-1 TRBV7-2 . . CASITTGEFYNEQFF TGTGCCAGCATCACGACGGGGGAGTTCTACAATGAGCAGTTCTTC
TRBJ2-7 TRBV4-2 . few CASSQGRIYEQYF TGTGCCAGCAGCCAAGGACGGATCTACGAGCAGTACTTC
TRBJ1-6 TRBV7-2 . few CASSFGASLNSPLHF TGTGCCAGCAGCTTCGGGGCTTCATTAAATTCACCCCTCCACTTT
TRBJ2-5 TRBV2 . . CASSWDQETQYF TGTGCCAGCAGCTGGGACCAAGAGACCCAGTACTTC
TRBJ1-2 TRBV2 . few CASSDIPGGGYTF TGTGCCAGCAGTGACATCCCGGGCGGTGGCTACACCTTC
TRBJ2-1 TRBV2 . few CASSQRGQEQFF TGTGCCAGCAGTCAAAGAGGCCAAGAGCAGTTCTTC
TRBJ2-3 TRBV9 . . CASSVLGGFGDTQYF TGTGCCAGCAGCGTCCTCGGAGGGTTCGGAGATACGCAGTATTTT
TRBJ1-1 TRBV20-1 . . CSLPPNTEAFF TGCAGTTTGCCTCCGAACACTGAAGCTTTCTTT
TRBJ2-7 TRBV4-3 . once CASSPTKGGSYEQYF TGCGCCAGCAGCCCAACTAAGGGGGGGTCCTACGAGCAGTACTTC
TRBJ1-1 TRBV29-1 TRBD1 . CSASGGNTEAFF TGCAGCGCTTCAGGGGGAAACACTGAAGCTTTCTTT
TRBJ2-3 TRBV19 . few CASSKQVSTDTQYF TGTGCCAGTAGTAAGCAGGTTAGCACAGATACGCAGTATTTT
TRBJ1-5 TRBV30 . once CAWRAFGDVYQPQHF TGTGCCTGGAGGGCCTTTGGGGACGTATATCAGCCCCAGCATTTT
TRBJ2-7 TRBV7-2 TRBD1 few CASSEGTGEQYF TGTGCCAGCAGCGAAGGGACAGGGGAGCAGTACTTC